This TCR beta chain was identified in a study of T cells expressing NK-cell markers. On the study more broadly: The eight sequenced donors comprised seven who were HCMV-seropositive and one who was seronegative.

Remarks on this clonotype: Its antigen remains unknown.

Generation of TCR beta cDNA was performed by 5'RACE template switching incorporating UMIs. TCRdb re-called the 5' RACE reads and catalogs CDR3 proteins one per entry, DNA excluded. The sample has about 390,000 distinct CDR3 sequences. Regarding the study as a whole: No clear determination of HCMV specificity was made for expanded NKG2C+ T cell clones. A range of roughly 1.0-8% of CD8+ T cells consisted of dominant NKG2C+ clonotypes in a handful of donors.

The sequence came from a woman in her forties or fifties in good health. The sequencing input was blood T cells: a sorted CD56 or NKG2C T cell subset, CD4+ or CD8+ T cells, or bulk PBMC T cells (not recorded which).

CDR3 in amino acids: CASSPLRSGTEAFF. The chain uses TRBV5-1 and TRBJ1-1; absent DNA, TCRdb's TRBD1 call cannot be checked. The germline gives CDR1 SGHRS, CDR2 YFSETQ. CDR3 size: 14 residues. Together with reference TRBV5-1 and TRBJ1-1, the CDR3 gives the full variable domain: KAGVTQTPRYLIKTRGQQVTLSCSPISGHRSVSWYQQTPGQGLQFLFEYFSETQRNKGNFPGRFSGRQFSNSRSEMNVSTLELGDSALYLCASSPLRSGTEAFFGQGTRLTVV.